This T cell receptor beta chain came from a study of shared clonotypes between healthy human individuals. Every subset had its genomic DNA shared out evenly among several immunoSEQ plates. The table came from immunoSEQ multiplex PCR; TCRdb's copy has only in-frame clones and leaves some out. The table lists approximately 2.5 million clones, about 92% of them singletons. The CDR3 is made up of 14 amino acids. The ends were cut back, 2 bases at V and 4 bases at J, with 11 bases in the middle. CDR1 MDHEN and CDR2 SYDVKM come from the germline V gene. The TCR sequence derives from a man in his late teens or twenties in good health. Sequences were obtained from naive CD4+ T cells sorted from blood. The sample's subset: CD45RA+ positively selected. The V gene is TRBV28, the J gene TRBJ2-5; the D is unclear. CDR3: CASSLPGAAETQYF. The CDR3 nucleotides are TGTGCCAGCAGTTTACCGGGTGCGGCAGAGACCCAGTACTTC.